A selection of T cell receptor beta chains follows, all from one sample in a study of neoadjuvant anti-PD-1 for oral cavity cancer. Generated by immunoSEQ multiplex PCR, the TCRdb table keeps only in-frame clones and is missing some. The sample consists of around 14,000 clones, about two thirds of them appearing once. The material sequenced was PBMCs, taken before nivolumab (anti-PD-1) treatment. These receptors came from a person between 40 and 85 years old with oral cavity squamous cell carcinoma. Both conserved end residues are part of each CDR3. The D gene is left open where the match is weak. Clone size is not always given. Where it is, it says once, few, many or a class for expanded clones.

j_gene,abundance,d_gene,v_gene,CDR3aa,CDR3nt
TRBJ2-5,.,TRBD2,TRBV11-2,CASSLDRTSGRTVAQYF,TGTGCCAGCAGCTTAGATCGGACTAGCGGGAGGACGGTGGCCCAGTACTTC
TRBJ2-1,once,TRBD2,TRBV27,CASSLRLTSLSYNEQFF,TGTGCCAGCAGTTTACGCCTGACTAGCCTCTCCTACAATGAGCAGTTCTTC
TRBJ2-3,.,.,TRBV7-2,CASSPSGRSYTDTQYF,TGTGCCAGCAGCCCATCAGGGAGATCATACACAGATACGCAGTATTTT
TRBJ1-2,.,TRBD1,TRBV6-5,CASRQSPGGGYGYTF,TGTGCCAGCAGACAATCCCCAGGGGGCGGCTATGGCTACACCTTC
TRBJ2-2,.,.,TRBV7-6,CASSLASNTGELFF,TGTGCCAGCAGCTTAGCGTCGAACACCGGGGAGCTGTTTTTT
TRBJ1-6,.,TRBD1,TRBV7-6,CASSLARQGPSSPLHF,TGTGCCAGCAGCTTAGCTCGACAGGGGCCTTCTTCACCCCTCCACTTT
TRBJ2-7,.,.,TRBV27,CASSLGPSGHYEQYF,TGTGCCAGCAGTTTAGGGCCCAGCGGACACTACGAGCAGTACTTC
TRBJ1-2,few,.,TRBV2,CASTKEDKGGYTF,TGTGCCAGCACCAAGGAAGACAAGGGTGGCTACACCTTC
TRBJ2-7,.,.,TRBV27,CASSSSRIPYEQYF,TGTGCCAGCAGTTCCTCGAGGATCCCCTACGAGCAGTACTTC
TRBJ2-1,.,.,TRBV6-1,CATRGSGISYNEQFF,TGTGCCACCAGGGGAAGCGGGATCTCCTACAATGAGCAGTTCTTC
TRBJ2-1,.,.,TRBV29-1,CSVAAQEYNEQFF,TGCAGCGTTGCGGCACAGGAGTACAATGAGCAGTTCTTC
TRBJ2-2,.,TRBD2,TRBV7-3,CASSLQGGATGELFF,TGTGCCAGCAGCTTACAGGGAGGGGCCACCGGGGAGCTGTTTTTT
TRBJ1-3,.,.,TRBV6-5,CASSSGGNSGNTIYF,TGTGCCAGCAGTTCGGGGGGAAACTCTGGAAACACCATATATTTT
TRBJ2-3,once,TRBD2,TRBV2,CASSDLAGTSDTQYF,TGTGCCAGCAGTGACCTAGCGGGGACTTCGGATACGCAGTATTTT
TRBJ2-7,.,.,TRBV9,CASSVPLPGAYEQYF,TGTGCCAGCAGCGTACCCTTGCCAGGGGCCTACGAGCAGTACTTC
TRBJ1-5,.,TRBD1,TRBV19,CASSAGQGGHQPQHF,TGTGCCAGTAGTGCCGGACAGGGCGGTCATCAGCCCCAGCATTTT
TRBJ2-7,.,TRBD2,TRBV2,CASRGLAGGNYEQYF,TGTGCCAGCAGAGGACTAGCGGGAGGTAACTACGAGCAGTACTTC
TRBJ2-5,.,.,TRBV5-4,CASSLTGGGSGRKETQYF,TGTGCCAGCAGCCTGACAGGGGGAGGGAGCGGGAGAAAAGAGACCCAGTACTTC
TRBJ2-1,.,TRBD1,TRBV30,CAWRRDRAIYNEQFF,TGTGCCTGGAGGCGGGACAGGGCTATTTACAATGAGCAGTTCTTC
TRBJ2-1,.,TRBD2,TRBV2,CASRGSGGSSYNEQFF,TGTGCCAGCAGAGGTAGCGGGGGCTCCTCCTACAATGAGCAGTTCTTC
TRBJ2-1,.,TRBD2,TRBV15,CATSRGLAGGPPNEQFF,TGTGCCACCAGCAGAGGGCTAGCGGGGGGGCCCCCCAATGAGCAGTTCTTC
TRBJ2-7,.,.,TRBV5-1,CASSQSHEQYF,TGCGCCAGCAGCCAAAGCCACGAGCAGTACTTC
TRBJ2-1,.,.,TRBV10-2,CASRSYNEQFF,TGCGCCAGCCGGAGCTACAATGAGCAGTTCTTC
TRBJ2-1,.,TRBD2,TRBV2,CASGPGTSGKYNEQFF,TGTGCCAGCGGGCCTGGGACTAGCGGGAAATACAATGAGCAGTTCTTC
TRBJ1-3,few,.,TRBV5-1,CASSSPGFNSISGNTIYF,TGCGCCAGCAGCTCCCCGGGGTTCAACAGTATCTCTGGAAACACCATATATTTT
TRBJ2-7,few,.,TRBV11-2,CASSWDGDEQYF,TGTGCCAGCAGCTGGGACGGGGACGAGCAGTACTTC
TRBJ2-7,.,TRBD1,TRBV6-1,CASIDRDAQYF,TGTGCCAGCATTGACAGGGACGCGCAGTACTTC
TRBJ1-5,.,.,TRBV7-9,CASSLTDSNQPQHF,TGTGCCAGCAGCTTAACAGATAGCAATCAGCCCCAGCATTTT
TRBJ2-7,.,TRBD1,TRBV18,CASSHPGTGDYEQYF,TGTGCCAGCTCACACCCCGGGACAGGTGACTACGAGCAGTACTTC
TRBJ1-2,.,.,TRBV6-5,CASIGRAGHNYGYTF,TGTGCCAGCATAGGAAGGGCAGGGCATAACTATGGCTACACCTTC
TRBJ1-5,few,.,TRBV28,CASSSGGGPNQPQHF,TGTGCCAGCAGTTCCGGCGGGGGACCCAATCAGCCCCAGCATTTT
TRBJ2-1,.,TRBD2,TRBV11-2,CASSLATGLAGGLIRRQFF,TGTGCCAGCAGCTTAGCAACGGGACTAGCGGGGGGGCTTATCAGGCGGCAGTTCTTC
TRBJ2-7,.,TRBD2,TRBV4-1,CASSQDLAGGQPHEQYF,TGCGCCAGCAGCCAAGATCTGGCGGGGGGCCAGCCTCACGAGCAGTACTTC
TRBJ2-1,.,.,TRBV10-3,CAISESLAEGSEQFF,TGTGCCATCAGTGAGTCCCTAGCCGAAGGAAGTGAGCAGTTCTTC
TRBJ2-2,.,TRBD2,TRBV5-4,CASSLVGGRNTGELFF,TGTGCCAGCAGCTTGGTTGGCGGGAGAAATACCGGGGAGCTGTTTTTT
TRBJ1-2,once,TRBD1,TRBV5-6,CASSKNRGWYGYTF,TGTGCCAGCAGCAAAAACAGGGGTTGGTATGGCTACACCTTC
TRBJ2-5,.,.,TRBV7-3,CASSVDPRRTQYF,TGTGCCAGCAGCGTGGACCCCCGAAGGACCCAGTACTTC
TRBJ2-5,.,.,TRBV28,CASRAPTSGAQYF,TGTGCCAGCAGGGCTCCGACTTCAGGGGCCCAGTACTTC
TRBJ2-2,few,.,TRBV5-1,CASSFGGRTGELFF,TGCGCCAGCAGCTTTGGGGGGCGCACCGGGGAGCTGTTTTTT
TRBJ2-1,.,.,TRBV30,CAWSPGLSSYNEQFF,TGTGCCTGGAGTCCGGGCTTAAGCTCCTACAATGAGCAGTTCTTC
TRBJ2-7,.,TRBD2,TRBV30,CAWSRGLAGEQYF,TGTGCCTGGTCTCGGGGACTAGCAGGCGAGCAGTACTTC
TRBJ1-1,.,TRBD1,TRBV10-3,CAISPTGQGDTEAFF,TGTGCCATCAGCCCTACGGGACAGGGGGACACTGAAGCTTTCTTT
TRBJ2-7,once,.,TRBV29-1,CSVALTGEAGEQYF,TGCAGCGTGGCCCTCACGGGGGAAGCGGGCGAGCAGTACTTC
TRBJ2-3,.,.,TRBV19,CASRLGATDTQYF,TGTGCCAGCCGCCTTGGGGCCACAGATACGCAGTATTTT
TRBJ2-7,few,.,TRBV19,CASSIGSSYEQYF,TGTGCCAGTAGTATTGGGTCCTCCTACGAGCAGTACTTC
TRBJ2-3,.,.,TRBV6-1,CALSWRGTDTQYF,TGTGCCCTCAGCTGGCGGGGCACAGATACGCAGTATTTT
TRBJ1-4,.,.,TRBV2,CASRPYGGQGEKLFF,TGTGCCAGCAGACCCTATGGGGGGCAGGGGGAAAAACTGTTTTTT
TRBJ1-1,few,.,TRBV19,CASSIAGTAMNTEAFF,TGTGCCAGTAGTATAGCCGGGACGGCTATGAACACTGAAGCTTTCTTT
TRBJ1-2,few,.,TRBV29-1,CSVEIGAGGYTF,TGCAGCGTTGAAATAGGGGCAGGTGGCTACACCTTC
TRBJ1-5,.,.,TRBV18,CASSTRQKAAETQHF,TGTGCCAGCTCAACCAGACAGAAGGCAGCGGAGACCCAGCATTTT
TRBJ1-1,.,TRBD1,TRBV5-1,CASRVGDREGTEAFF,TGCGCCAGCAGGGTGGGGGACAGGGAGGGCACTGAAGCTTTCTTT
TRBJ1-1,.,.,TRBV18,CASSMKQNTEAFF,TGTGCCAGCTCAATGAAGCAGAACACTGAAGCTTTCTTT
TRBJ2-7,once,.,TRBV5-6,CASSLLGVRAYEQYF,TGTGCCAGCAGCTTGTTAGGGGTTCGGGCCTACGAGCAGTACTTC
TRBJ1-2,few,.,TRBV12-5,CASGLRGNYGYTF,TGTGCTAGTGGTTTGCGGGGGAACTATGGCTACACCTTC
TRBJ2-5,.,TRBD1,TRBV9,CASRAGTARQETQYF,TGTGCCAGCAGGGCAGGGACAGCGAGACAAGAGACCCAGTACTTC
TRBJ1-6,few,TRBD1,TRBV5-1,CASTPGTGDNSPLHF,TGCGCCAGCACCCCGGGGACAGGGGACAATTCACCCCTCCACTTT
TRBJ2-1,.,TRBD2,TRBV6-6,CASSLAGGKGEQFF,TGTGCCAGCAGTCTAGCGGGAGGGAAGGGCGAGCAGTTCTTC
TRBJ2-3,medium-sized,.,TRBV14,CASSQDIISVDTQYF,TGTGCCAGCAGCCAAGACATCATCAGTGTAGATACGCAGTATTTT